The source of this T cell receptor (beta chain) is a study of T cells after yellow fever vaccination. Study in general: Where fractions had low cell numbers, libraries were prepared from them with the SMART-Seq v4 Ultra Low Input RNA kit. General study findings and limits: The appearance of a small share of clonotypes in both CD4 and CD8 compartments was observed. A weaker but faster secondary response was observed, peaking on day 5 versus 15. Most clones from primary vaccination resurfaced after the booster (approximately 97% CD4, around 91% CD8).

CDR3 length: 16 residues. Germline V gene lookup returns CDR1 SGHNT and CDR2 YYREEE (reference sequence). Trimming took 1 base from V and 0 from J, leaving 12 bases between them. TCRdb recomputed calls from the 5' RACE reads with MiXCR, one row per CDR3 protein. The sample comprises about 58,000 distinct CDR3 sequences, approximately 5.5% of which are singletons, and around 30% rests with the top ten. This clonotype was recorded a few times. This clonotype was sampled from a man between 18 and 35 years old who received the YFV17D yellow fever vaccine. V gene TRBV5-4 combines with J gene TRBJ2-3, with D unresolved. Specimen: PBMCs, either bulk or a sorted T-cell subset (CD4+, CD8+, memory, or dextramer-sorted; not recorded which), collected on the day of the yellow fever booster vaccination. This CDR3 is CASSLKSLYSTDTQYF. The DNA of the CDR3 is TGTGCCAGCAGCTTGAAGTCCCTATACAGCACAGATACGCAGTATTTT.